These T cell receptor beta chains were read from a single sample in a study of blood T cell repertoires in COVID-19. Here immunoSEQ multiplex PCR was the method, and the copy in TCRdb shows in-frame clones only, minus some. Among tens of thousands of clones listed, approximately 88% were seen once. The sequencing sample was made of peripheral blood. These receptors came from a human donor in a cohort sampled during active COVID-19. Each CDR3 is given with its conserved first and last residue. Each record gives: CDR3 length, clone size, V gene, D gene, J gene, CDR3 DNA, CDR3 protein. D genes are given only for firm matches. The size field is filled for only some rows; it gives once, few, many or a size class.

cdr3_length: 13
clone_size: .
v_call: TRBV7-9
d_call: .
j_call: TRBJ2-6
cdr3_nt: TGTGCCAGCAGCTTGCCGGGACTGGACGTCCTGACTTTC
cdr3_aa: CASSLPGLDVLTF

cdr3_length: 15
clone_size: .
v_call: TRBV28
d_call: TRBD1
j_call: TRBJ1-3
cdr3_nt: TGTGCCAGCAGTTCTCACAGGGGGTATGGAAACACCATATATTTT
cdr3_aa: CASSSHRGYGNTIYF

cdr3_length: 17
clone_size: once
v_call: TRBV15
d_call: .
j_call: TRBJ1-2
cdr3_nt: TGTGCCACCAGCAGAGATCGGGGGGGGATTGATAACTATGGCTACACCTTC
cdr3_aa: CATSRDRGGIDNYGYTF

cdr3_length: 15
clone_size: .
v_call: TRBV5-6
d_call: TRBD1
j_call: TRBJ1-3
cdr3_nt: TGTGCCAGCAGTCGGCCGACAGGGGACGGAAACACCATATATTTT
cdr3_aa: CASSRPTGDGNTIYF

cdr3_length: 15
clone_size: .
v_call: TRBV5-4
d_call: .
j_call: TRBJ1-2
cdr3_nt: TGTGCCAGCAGCATCAGGGGAGGGGACTACTATGGCTACACCTTC
cdr3_aa: CASSIRGGDYYGYTF

cdr3_length: 18
clone_size: .
v_call: TRBV3-1/TRBV3-2
d_call: .
j_call: TRBJ1-3
cdr3_nt: TGTGCCAGCAGCCAAGATAGGGGTAGCGGGAGCTCTGGAAACACCATATATTTT
cdr3_aa: CASSQDRGSGSSGNTIYF

cdr3_length: 13
clone_size: .
v_call: TRBV2
d_call: TRBD1
j_call: TRBJ1-5
cdr3_nt: TGTGCCACCAAGGACAGGGGTGGTCAGCCCCAGCATTTT
cdr3_aa: CATKDRGGQPQHF

cdr3_length: 12
clone_size: .
v_call: TRBV11-2
d_call: .
j_call: TRBJ2-2
cdr3_nt: TGTGCCAGCGCCATTAGTGCCGGGGAGCTGTTTTTT
cdr3_aa: CASAISAGELFF

cdr3_length: 14
clone_size: .
v_call: TRBV4-1
d_call: TRBD1
j_call: TRBJ1-4
cdr3_nt: TGCGCCAGCAGCCAAGGAGGGGGCAGTGAAAAACTGTTTTTT
cdr3_aa: CASSQGGGSEKLFF

cdr3_length: 13
clone_size: .
v_call: TRBV15
d_call: .
j_call: TRBJ1-1
cdr3_nt: TGTGCCAGCGGTTATCTGGTTAACACTGAAGCTTTCTTT
cdr3_aa: CASGYLVNTEAFF

cdr3_length: 15
clone_size: .
v_call: TRBV4-3
d_call: .
j_call: TRBJ2-2
cdr3_nt: TGCGCCAGCAGCCAAGGGGGCGCGAACACCGGGGAGCTGTTTTTT
cdr3_aa: CASSQGGANTGELFF

cdr3_length: 20
clone_size: .
v_call: TRBV6-2/TRBV6-3
d_call: .
j_call: TRBJ1-5
cdr3_nt: TGTGCCAGCAGTTACACCTGGACAGCCGCCAAGGCTGGGGGCAATCAGCCCCAGCATTTT
cdr3_aa: CASSYTWTAAKAGGNQPQHF

cdr3_length: 15
clone_size: .
v_call: TRBV6-5
d_call: TRBD1
j_call: TRBJ1-1
cdr3_nt: TGTGCCAGCAGTTACTCGGGGACAGGGAACACTGAAGCTTTCTTT
cdr3_aa: CASSYSGTGNTEAFF

cdr3_length: 14
clone_size: few
v_call: TRBV4-2
d_call: TRBD1
j_call: TRBJ2-7
cdr3_nt: TGTGCCAGCAGCCAAGGGACAGGGGACTACGAGCAGTACTTC
cdr3_aa: CASSQGTGDYEQYF

cdr3_length: 13
clone_size: .
v_call: TRBV5-1
d_call: .
j_call: TRBJ2-5
cdr3_nt: TGCGCCAGCGCTGTGGGGGCCGAGGAGACCCAGTACTTC
cdr3_aa: CASAVGAEETQYF

cdr3_length: 15
clone_size: .
v_call: TRBV4-3
d_call: TRBD1
j_call: TRBJ2-7
cdr3_nt: TGCGCCAGCAGCCAAGATAGGACAGGCGCCTACGAGCAGTACTTC
cdr3_aa: CASSQDRTGAYEQYF

cdr3_length: 15
clone_size: .
v_call: TRBV6-6
d_call: TRBD1
j_call: TRBJ1-4
cdr3_nt: TGTGCCAGCAGGCCCGACAGGGAAACTAATGAAAAACTGTTTTTT
cdr3_aa: CASRPDRETNEKLFF

cdr3_length: 15
clone_size: .
v_call: TRBV7-2
d_call: TRBD1
j_call: TRBJ2-7
cdr3_nt: TGTGCCAGCAGCTTATCGGTGGACAGGGGTAACGAGCAGTACTTC
cdr3_aa: CASSLSVDRGNEQYF

cdr3_length: 13
clone_size: .
v_call: TRBV12-3/TRBV12-4
d_call: .
j_call: TRBJ1-2
cdr3_nt: TGTGCCAGCAGCACACACCGCTTCCGTGGCTACACCTTC
cdr3_aa: CASSTHRFRGYTF

cdr3_length: 15
clone_size: .
v_call: TRBV6-5
d_call: TRBD1
j_call: TRBJ1-2
cdr3_nt: TGTGCCAGCAGTCCAGGACAGGGAGGCTACTATGGCTACACCTTC
cdr3_aa: CASSPGQGGYYGYTF

cdr3_length: 15
clone_size: .
v_call: TRBV3-1/TRBV3-2
d_call: .
j_call: TRBJ2-7
cdr3_nt: TGTGCCAGCAGCCAAGATGGGAGATTGGGCTACGAGCAGTACTTC
cdr3_aa: CASSQDGRLGYEQYF

cdr3_length: 13
clone_size: once
v_call: TRBV19
d_call: .
j_call: TRBJ1-2
cdr3_nt: TGTGCCAGTAGTACAGGTCAAAACTATGGCTACACCTTC
cdr3_aa: CASSTGQNYGYTF

cdr3_length: 14
clone_size: .
v_call: TRBV5-4
d_call: TRBD1
j_call: TRBJ2-7
cdr3_nt: TGTGCCAGCAGGACCGGGACAGGGGGCTACGAGCAGTACTTC
cdr3_aa: CASRTGTGGYEQYF

cdr3_length: 16
clone_size: .
v_call: TRBV5-4
d_call: TRBD2
j_call: TRBJ2-7
cdr3_nt: TGTGCCAGCAGCTTAATGGGGGGACTAGCTTCCTACGAGCAGTACTTC
cdr3_aa: CASSLMGGLASYEQYF

cdr3_length: 16
clone_size: .
v_call: TRBV18
d_call: TRBD1
j_call: TRBJ1-2
cdr3_nt: TGTGCCAGCTCACCGGGGAGACAGGGGATTAACTATGGCTACACCTTC
cdr3_aa: CASSPGRQGINYGYTF

cdr3_length: 20
clone_size: .
v_call: TRBV28
d_call: .
j_call: TRBJ1-3
cdr3_nt: TGTGCCAGCAGTTTATACCCCCCTTTGGCAGGGAGGCCCCCTGGAAACACCATATATTTT
cdr3_aa: CASSLYPPLAGRPPGNTIYF

cdr3_length: 14
clone_size: .
v_call: TRBV3-1/TRBV3-2
d_call: .
j_call: TRBJ2-7
cdr3_nt: TGTGCCAGCAGCCAACGGCGGGATCCCTACGAGCAGTACTTC
cdr3_aa: CASSQRRDPYEQYF

cdr3_length: 13
clone_size: .
v_call: TRBV29-1
d_call: TRBD1
j_call: TRBJ2-7
cdr3_nt: TGCAGCGTTGAAGAAGGACAGGACTACGAGCAGTACTTC
cdr3_aa: CSVEEGQDYEQYF